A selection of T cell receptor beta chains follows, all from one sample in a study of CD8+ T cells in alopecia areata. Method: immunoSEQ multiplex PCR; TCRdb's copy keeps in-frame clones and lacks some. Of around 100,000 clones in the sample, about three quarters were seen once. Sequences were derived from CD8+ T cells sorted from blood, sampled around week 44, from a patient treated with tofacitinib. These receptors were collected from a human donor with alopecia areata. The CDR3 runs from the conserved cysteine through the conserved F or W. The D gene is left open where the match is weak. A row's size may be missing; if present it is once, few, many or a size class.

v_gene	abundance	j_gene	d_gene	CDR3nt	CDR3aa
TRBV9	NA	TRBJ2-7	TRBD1	TGTGCCAGCAGCCCTGGACAGGGTCCGGCGCAGTACTTC	CASSPGQGPAQYF
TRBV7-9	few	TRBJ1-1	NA	TGTGCCAGCAGCTTAGGGGAGAACACTGAAGCTTTCTTT	CASSLGENTEAFF
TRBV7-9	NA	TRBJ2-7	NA	TGTGCCAGCAGCTTAATATCAGGGGCCGACGAGCAGTACTTC	CASSLISGADEQYF
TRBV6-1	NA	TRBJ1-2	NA	TGTGCCAGCAGTGACGTTTTGGGCTATGGCTACACCTTC	CASSDVLGYGYTF
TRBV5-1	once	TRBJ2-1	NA	TGCGCCAGCAGCTTGCTCTATCCGGCGAGGAATGAGCAGTTCTTC	CASSLLYPARNEQFF
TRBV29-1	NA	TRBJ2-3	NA	TGCAGCGTGAGTGGGAATATCCAGGGGCTAGCGGTTGCCTCAGATACGCAGTATTTT	CSVSGNIQGLAVASDTQYF
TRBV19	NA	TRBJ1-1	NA	TGTGCCAGTAGTATGATCGTGGGGGCGACGGCGAACACTGAAGCTTTCTTT	CASSMIVGATANTEAFF
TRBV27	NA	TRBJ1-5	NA	TGTGCCAGCAGAGGAGGGATCAATCAGCCCCAGCATTTT	CASRGGINQPQHF
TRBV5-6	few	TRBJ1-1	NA	TGTGCCAGCAGCCTGGGTGGGTCGGGCACTGAAGCTTTCTTT	CASSLGGSGTEAFF
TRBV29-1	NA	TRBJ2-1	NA	TGCAGCGTTGAAAGCCCCAGCGGACTTACTTACAATGAGCAGTTCTTC	CSVESPSGLTYNEQFF
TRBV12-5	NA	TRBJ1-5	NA	TGTGCTAGTGGTTTTAGCCCAATTGGGGATCAGCCCCAGCATTTT	CASGFSPIGDQPQHF
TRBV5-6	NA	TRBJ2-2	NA	TGTGCCAGCAGCTTGGCACTGTCCGGGGAGCTGTTTTTT	CASSLALSGELFF
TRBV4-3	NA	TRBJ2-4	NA	TGCGCCAGCAGCCAAGGGGGGGGCGGGGTTCAGTACTTC	CASSQGGGGVQYF
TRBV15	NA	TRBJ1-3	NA	TGTGCCACCAGCAGAGATTCTGGAAACACCATATATTTT	CATSRDSGNTIYF
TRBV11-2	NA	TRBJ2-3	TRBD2	TGTGCCAGCAGCCGAGATCTAGCGGGGGGACGAAGAGATACGCAGTATTTT	CASSRDLAGGRRDTQYF
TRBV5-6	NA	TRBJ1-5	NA	TGTGCCAGCAGCTACAGGAAAAATAGCAATCAGCCCCAGCATTTT	CASSYRKNSNQPQHF
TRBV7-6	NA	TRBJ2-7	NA	TGTGCCAGCAGCCCAGAGGCGGGACGGAGCTCCTACGAGCAGTACTTC	CASSPEAGRSSYEQYF